This TCR beta chain was found in a study of response to subunit inactivated influenza vaccine. Study conclusions and caveats: Each seasonal influenza vaccination recruits few new T cells, the authors suggested.

Germline CDR1 DFQATT, CDR2 SNEGSKA (reference sequence). Trimming cost V 3 bases and J 0 bases; bases outside gene matches: 7. The CDR3 sequence is 16 residues long. TCRdb re-called the RT-PCR reads through MiXCR, storing one row per CDR3 protein. This table holds around 500,000 distinct CDR3 sequences, approximately 11% found once. About this clonotype: Its specificity is not known.

The receptor was derived from a man aged 45-60 years who received an inactivated influenza vaccine. The chain employs TRBV20-1 and TRBJ1-5; 8 bases align to TRBD1. Here the sequenced sample was PBMCs from blood, taken roughly 45 days after vaccination. CDR3 sequence (DNA): TGCAGTGCTAGGGGACAGGAGTTTATTAGCAATCAGCCCCAGCATTTT. This sequence encodes CSARGQEFISNQPQHF.